This T cell receptor beta chain was captured by sequencing in a study of shared clonotypes between healthy human individuals. The method was immunoSEQ multiplex PCR; TCRdb's version includes in-frame clones alone and lacks a portion of them. The top ten hold roughly 0.61% of the sample, which has about 1.1 million clones, about four fifths seen once. The CDR3 length is 14 residues. V shed 5 bases and J shed 2 bases, with 13 bases lying between them. Germline CDR1 reads SGHRS; CDR2 reads YFSETQ. Sequenced: memory CD4+ T cells from PBMCs. As to subset: CD45RA-negative fraction. The source is a man younger than 30 in good health. Some clones in this sample may be carry-over from other donors' samples. The genes are TRBV5-1 and TRBJ1-1, with D perhaps TRBD1 (6 bases). DNA for the CDR3: TGCGCCAGCAGGCAGGGGAGGACCAACACTGAAGCTTTCTTT. Amino acids: CASRQGRTNTEAFF.